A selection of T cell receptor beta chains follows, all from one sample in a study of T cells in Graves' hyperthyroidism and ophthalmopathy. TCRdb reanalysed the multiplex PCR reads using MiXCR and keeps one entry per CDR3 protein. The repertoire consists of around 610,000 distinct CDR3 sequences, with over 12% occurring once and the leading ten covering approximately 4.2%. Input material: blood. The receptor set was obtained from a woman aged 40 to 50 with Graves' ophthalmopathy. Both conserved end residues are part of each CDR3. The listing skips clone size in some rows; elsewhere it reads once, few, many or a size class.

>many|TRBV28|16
CASSLFGGEGVSPLHF
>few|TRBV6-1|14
CASNGLAGTDTQYF
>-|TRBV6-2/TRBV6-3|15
CASSVGGAPHTEAFF
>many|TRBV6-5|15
CASSYRTGVGETQYF
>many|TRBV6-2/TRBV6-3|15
CASSIQGGSTGELFF
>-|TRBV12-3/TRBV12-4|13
CASSYSSPYEQYF
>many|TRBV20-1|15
CSATVLADNTGELFF
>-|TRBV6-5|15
CASSYSDRGVNGYTF
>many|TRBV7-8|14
CASSLDTGFYEQYF
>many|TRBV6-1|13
CASRPDRARGYTF
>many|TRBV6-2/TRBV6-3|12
CASSYKGREAFF
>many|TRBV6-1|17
CASRNTRQGLSGETQYF
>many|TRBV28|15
CASSRPGTNLYEQYF
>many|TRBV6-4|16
CASSRGLAGPTDTQYF
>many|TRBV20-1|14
CSARQGAESYEQYF
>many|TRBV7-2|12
CASSLGQGRAFF
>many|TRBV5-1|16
CASSLGLAGVEETQYF